This is a list of T cell receptor beta chains from one sample in a study of T cells in Graves' hyperthyroidism and ophthalmopathy. One entry per CDR3 protein results from TCRdb running MiXCR on the multiplex PCR reads. The sample has more than 500,000 distinct CDR3 sequences, roughly 15% seen once; the top ten hold 25% to 30%. Sequencing was performed on blood. The receptors come from a woman in her 30s with Graves' ophthalmopathy. Both conserved end residues are trimmed from each CDR3. Fields, in order: V gene, J gene, CDR3 protein.

TRBV11-2	TRBJ1-2	ASSQSREGNYGYT
TRBV28	TRBJ2-7	ASSLSGTGGYEQY
TRBV28	TRBJ2-3	ASKSQDPGRGGTDTQY
TRBV11-2	TRBJ1-2	ASRAMTGGGYT
TRBV9	TRBJ1-6	ASSVGSPLH
TRBV6-1	TRBJ2-2	ASSGRWVRELF
TRBV4-3	TRBJ2-7	ASSQRLRTEAYEQY
TRBV12-3/TRBV12-4	TRBJ2-3	ASSARGSTDTQY
TRBV19	TRBJ2-3	ASSNRQELRDSKADTQY
TRBV28	TRBJ1-5	ASSHKFRGNQPQH
TRBV6-2/TRBV6-3	TRBJ2-3	ASTPGQVTDTQY
TRBV7-2	TRBJ2-1	ASSLASGLGSNEQF
TRBV7-2	TRBJ2-1	ASSLAGEEQF
TRBV7-2	TRBJ2-6	ASSQRSSGANVLT
TRBV4-3	TRBJ2-3	ASSPDLRRTDTQY
TRBV15	TRBJ2-3	ATSRTLGLTDTQY